Presented here are 4 T cell receptor beta chains from one specimen sequenced in a study of blood T cell repertoires in COVID-19. Here immunoSEQ multiplex PCR was the method, and the copy in TCRdb shows in-frame clones only, minus some. The table shows roughly 120,000 clones, with over 80% occurring only once. Source material: peripheral blood. The receptors were gathered from a man aged 25-40 years with acute or convalescent COVID-19.

CDR3 nucleotide sequence: TGTGCCAGCAGTGAATTGGTGGGGGCGAGAATAGATACGCAGTATTTT. This gives the protein CASSELVGARIDTQYF. The chain joins TRBV2 to TRBJ2-3; TRBD1 is a possible D gene (6 bases). The CDR3 is made up of 16 amino acids. Germline CDR1 is SNHLY and CDR2 is FYNNEI. Trimming took 2 bases from V and 5 from J, leaving 17 bases between them.

The chain has TRBV14 and TRBJ2-3; TRBD2 aligns across 9 bases. The germline gives CDR1 SGHDN, CDR2 FVKESK. The V and J ends lost 6 bases and 4 bases, in that order; junction bases with no gene match: 11. The CDR3 runs to 16 residues. The CDR3 spells CASSHLAGSPPDTQYF. The CDR3 region has the DNA TGTGCCAGCAGTCATCTAGCGGGATCCCCCCCAGATACGCAGTATTTT.

The rearrangement links TRBV29-1 to TRBJ2-1; TRBD2 matches at 13 bases. The ends lost 6 bases at V and 7 bases at J; junction bases unmatched: 6. CDR1 is SQVTM and CDR2 is ANQGSEA in the germline V gene. There are 14 residues in the CDR3. The CDR3 sequence: CSVDWTSGRNEQFF. The CDR3 nucleotides read TGCAGCGTGGATTGGACTAGCGGGAGAAATGAGCAGTTCTTC.

In this sample, this clone turned up a few times. This sequence joins TRBV6-5 and TRBJ1-2; D is ambiguous. Trimming took off 6 bases at V and 4 bases at J, with 12 bases between the two ends. The germline gives CDR1 MNHEY, CDR2 SVGAGI. CDR3 size: 13 residues. For the CDR3, the DNA is TGTGCCAGCAGGGCGGAAGGCCGCTATGGCTACACCTTC. Translated: CASRAEGRYGYTF.